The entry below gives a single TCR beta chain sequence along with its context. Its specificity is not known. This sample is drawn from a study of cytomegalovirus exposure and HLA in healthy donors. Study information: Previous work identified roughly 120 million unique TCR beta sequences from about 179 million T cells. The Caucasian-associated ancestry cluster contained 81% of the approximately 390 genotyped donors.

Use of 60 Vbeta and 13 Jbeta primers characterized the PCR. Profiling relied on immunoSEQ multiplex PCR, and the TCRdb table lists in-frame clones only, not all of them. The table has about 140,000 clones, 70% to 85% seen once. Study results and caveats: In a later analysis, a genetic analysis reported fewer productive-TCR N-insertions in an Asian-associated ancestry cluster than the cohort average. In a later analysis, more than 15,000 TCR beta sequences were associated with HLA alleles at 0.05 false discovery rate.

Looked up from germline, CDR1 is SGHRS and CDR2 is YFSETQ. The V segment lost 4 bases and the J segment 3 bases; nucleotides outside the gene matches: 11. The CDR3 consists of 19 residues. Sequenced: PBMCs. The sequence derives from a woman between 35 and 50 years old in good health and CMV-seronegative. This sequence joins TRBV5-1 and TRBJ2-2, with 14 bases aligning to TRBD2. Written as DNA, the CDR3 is TGCGCCAGCAGCAAACCGGGACTAGCGGGAGTACGGCACACCGGGGAGCTGTTTTTT. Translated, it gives CASSKPGLAGVRHTGELFF.